Sequencing of this TCR beta chain was carried out in a study of cytomegalovirus exposure and HLA in healthy donors. Findings and limits, study-wide: Most TCRs appeared rarely, but some public TCRs recurred in many donors.

PCR was performed using 60 Vbeta and 13 Jbeta primers. In the authors' workflow: Among the unique TCR beta chains that a later analysis counted, about 81 million in all, 10 million to 11 million were shared. Repertoires were generated with immunoSEQ multiplex PCR, while TCRdb's copy carries only in-frame clones and drops some. V and J calls plus clone size are reproduced from that table; the DNA served to infer D and trimming. The sample contains about 240,000 clones, approximately 81% of which appear only once. In this sample, this clone turned up a few times. The antigen remains undetermined. The donors comprised healthy bone marrow donors. Source material: PBMCs. The clonotype comes from a woman aged 55-70 years in good health and CMV-seropositive.

CDR3 amino acids: CASSLGAGVRYEQYF. DNA of the CDR3: TGTGCCAGCAGCCTGGGAGCGGGAGTGAGGTACGAGCAGTACTTC. The rearrangement joins TRBV27 to TRBJ2-7; 8 bases align to TRBD2. The CDR3 runs 15 residues. The J segment lost 4 bases and the V segment lost 6 bases, leaving 11 bases of the junction unmatched. Germline CDR1 is MNHEY and CDR2 is SMNVEV (reference sequence).